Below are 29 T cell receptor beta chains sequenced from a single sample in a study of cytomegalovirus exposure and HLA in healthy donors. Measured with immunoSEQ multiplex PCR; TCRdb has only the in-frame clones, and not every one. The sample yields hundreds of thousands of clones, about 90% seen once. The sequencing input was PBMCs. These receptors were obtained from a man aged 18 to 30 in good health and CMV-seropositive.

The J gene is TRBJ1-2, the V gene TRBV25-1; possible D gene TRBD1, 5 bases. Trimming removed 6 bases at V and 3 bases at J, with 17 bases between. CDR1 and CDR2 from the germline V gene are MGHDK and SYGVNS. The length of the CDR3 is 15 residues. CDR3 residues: CASSQRAGTYYGYTF. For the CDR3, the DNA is TGTGCCAGCAGCCAAAGAGCCGGGACCTACTATGGCTACACCTTC.

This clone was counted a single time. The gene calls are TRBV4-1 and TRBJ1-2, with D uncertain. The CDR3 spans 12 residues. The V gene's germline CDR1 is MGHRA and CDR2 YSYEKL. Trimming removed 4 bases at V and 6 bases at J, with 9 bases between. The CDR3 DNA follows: TGCGCCAGCAGCCCGGACGGCCATGGCTACACCTTC. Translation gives CASSPDGHGYTF.

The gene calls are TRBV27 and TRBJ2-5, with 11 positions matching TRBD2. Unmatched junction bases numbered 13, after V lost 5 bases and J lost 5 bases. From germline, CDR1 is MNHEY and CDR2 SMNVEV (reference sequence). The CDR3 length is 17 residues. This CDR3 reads CASSPGVAGGQEETQYF. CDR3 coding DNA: TGTGCCAGCAGTCCCGGGGTAGCGGGAGGGCAGGAGGAGACCCAGTACTTC.

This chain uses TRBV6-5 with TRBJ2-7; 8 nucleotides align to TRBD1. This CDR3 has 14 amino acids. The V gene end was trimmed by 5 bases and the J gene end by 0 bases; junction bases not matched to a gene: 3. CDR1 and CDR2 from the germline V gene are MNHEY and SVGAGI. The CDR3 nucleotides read TGTGCCAGCAGTCAAGGGACAGGCTCCTACGAGCAGTACTTC. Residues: CASSQGTGSYEQYF.

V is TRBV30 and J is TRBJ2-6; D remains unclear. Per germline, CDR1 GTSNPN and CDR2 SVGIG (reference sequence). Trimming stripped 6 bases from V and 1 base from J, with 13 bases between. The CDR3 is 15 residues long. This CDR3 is CACGPSRSGANVLTF. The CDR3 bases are TGTGCCTGCGGTCCTAGTAGGTCTGGGGCCAACGTCCTGACTTTC.

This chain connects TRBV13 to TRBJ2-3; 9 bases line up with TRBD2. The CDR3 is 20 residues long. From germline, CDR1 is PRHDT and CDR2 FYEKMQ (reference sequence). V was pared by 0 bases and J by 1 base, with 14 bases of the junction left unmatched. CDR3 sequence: CASSLGPLAGESSRTDTQYF. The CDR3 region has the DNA TGTGCCAGCAGCTTAGGCCCTTTAGCGGGAGAGTCTTCTCGCACAGATACGCAGTATTTT.

The DNA of the CDR3 is TGTGCCTGGAGTGTTGAGGGGACAGTCGGCTACACCTTC. This codes for CAWSVEGTVGYTF. The chain recombines TRBV30 with TRBJ1-2, with TRBD1 matching over 7 bases. Looked up from germline, CDR1 is GTSNPN and CDR2 is SVGIG (reference sequence). The CDR3 contains 13 residues. Trimming took 0 bases from V and 8 from J; bases not matched to a gene: 6.

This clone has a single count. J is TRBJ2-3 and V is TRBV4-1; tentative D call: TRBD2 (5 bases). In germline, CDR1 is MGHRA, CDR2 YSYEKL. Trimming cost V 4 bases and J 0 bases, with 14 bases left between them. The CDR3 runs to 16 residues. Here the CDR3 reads CASSLRTGGSTDTQYF. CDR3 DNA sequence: TGCGCCAGCAGCCTCAGAACGGGCGGGAGCACAGATACGCAGTATTTT.

In DNA, the CDR3 is TGTGCCAGCAGTTTAACCGGGACTGAAGCTTTCTTT. Translated, it gives CASSLTGTEAFF. This chain joins TRBV28 and TRBJ1-1, with D unclear. This CDR3 is 12 amino acids long. Trimming took 2 bases from V and 5 from J, leaving 6 bases between them. Germline V gene sequence: CDR1 MDHEN, CDR2 SYDVKM.

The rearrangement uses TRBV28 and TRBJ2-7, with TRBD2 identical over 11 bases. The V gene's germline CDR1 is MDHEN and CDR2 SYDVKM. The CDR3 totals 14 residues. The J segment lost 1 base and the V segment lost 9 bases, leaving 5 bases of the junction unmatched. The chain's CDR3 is CASSLAGGSYEQYF. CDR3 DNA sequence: TGTGCCAGTTCCCTAGCGGGAGGTTCCTACGAGCAGTACTTC.

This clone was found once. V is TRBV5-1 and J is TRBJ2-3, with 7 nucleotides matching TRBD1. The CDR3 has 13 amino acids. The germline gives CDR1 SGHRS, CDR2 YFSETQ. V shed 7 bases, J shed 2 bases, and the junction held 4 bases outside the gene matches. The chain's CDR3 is CASVGTATDTQYF. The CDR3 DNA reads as TGCGCCAGCGTAGGGACAGCCACAGATACGCAGTATTTT.

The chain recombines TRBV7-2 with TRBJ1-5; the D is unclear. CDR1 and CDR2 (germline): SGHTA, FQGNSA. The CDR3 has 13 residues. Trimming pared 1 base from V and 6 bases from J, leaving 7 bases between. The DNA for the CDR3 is TGTGCCAGCAGCTTAGGTTGGGCTCAGCCCCAGCATTTT. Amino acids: CASSLGWAQPQHF.

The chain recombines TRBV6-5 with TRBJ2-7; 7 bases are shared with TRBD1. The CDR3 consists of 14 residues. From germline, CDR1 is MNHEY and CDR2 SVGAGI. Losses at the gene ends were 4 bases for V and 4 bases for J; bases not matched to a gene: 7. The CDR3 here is CASSSSGQQYEQYF. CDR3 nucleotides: TGTGCCAGCAGTTCCTCGGGACAGCAGTACGAGCAGTACTTC.

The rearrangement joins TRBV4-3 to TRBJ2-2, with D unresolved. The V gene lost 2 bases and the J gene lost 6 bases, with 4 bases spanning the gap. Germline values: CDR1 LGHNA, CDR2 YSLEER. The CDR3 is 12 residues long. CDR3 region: CASSQPAGELFF. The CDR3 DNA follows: TGCGCCAGCAGCCAACCAGCCGGGGAGCTGTTTTTT.

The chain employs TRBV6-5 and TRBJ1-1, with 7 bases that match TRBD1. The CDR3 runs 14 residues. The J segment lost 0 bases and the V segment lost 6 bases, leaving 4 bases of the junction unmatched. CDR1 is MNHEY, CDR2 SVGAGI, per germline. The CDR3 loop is CASRYGTVNTEAFF. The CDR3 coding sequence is TGTGCCAGCAGATACGGGACAGTGAACACTGAAGCTTTCTTT.

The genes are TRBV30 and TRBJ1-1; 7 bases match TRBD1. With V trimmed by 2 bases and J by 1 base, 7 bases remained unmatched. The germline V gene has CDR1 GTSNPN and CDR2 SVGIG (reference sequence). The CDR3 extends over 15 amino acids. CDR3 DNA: TGTGCCTGGAGTCCGCTGGGACAGAGGAACACTGAAGCTTTCTTT. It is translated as CAWSPLGQRNTEAFF.

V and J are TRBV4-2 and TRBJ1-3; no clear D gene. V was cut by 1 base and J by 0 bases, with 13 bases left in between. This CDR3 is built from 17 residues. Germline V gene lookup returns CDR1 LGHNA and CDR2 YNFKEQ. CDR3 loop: CASSQGPSPRSGNTIYF. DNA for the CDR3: TGTGCCAGCAGCCAAGGCCCGAGCCCGCGCTCTGGAAACACCATATATTTT.

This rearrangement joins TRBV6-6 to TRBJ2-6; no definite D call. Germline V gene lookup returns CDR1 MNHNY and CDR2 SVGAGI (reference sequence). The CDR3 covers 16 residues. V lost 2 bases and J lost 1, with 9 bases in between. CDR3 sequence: CASSYLVGSGANVLTF. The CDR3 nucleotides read TGTGCCAGCAGTTACCTCGTTGGATCTGGGGCCAACGTCCTGACTTTC.

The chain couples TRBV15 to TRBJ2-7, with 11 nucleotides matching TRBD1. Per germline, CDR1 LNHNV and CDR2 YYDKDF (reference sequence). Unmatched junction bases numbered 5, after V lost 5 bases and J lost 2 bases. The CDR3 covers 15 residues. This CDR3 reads CATSPWDRGTYEQYF. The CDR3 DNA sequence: TGTGCCACCAGCCCATGGGACAGGGGGACCTACGAGCAGTACTTC.

This CDR3 reads CASSFGVGLAGDSYEQYF. The DNA of the CDR3 is TGTGCCAGCAGCTTCGGCGTTGGACTAGCGGGAGACTCCTACGAGCAGTACTTC. V is TRBV7-8 and J is TRBJ2-7; 13 positions match TRBD2. The V segment lost 3 bases and the J segment 0 bases; nucleotides outside the gene matches: 8. This CDR3 has 18 residues. Germline CDR1 and CDR2: SGHVS and FQNEAQ.

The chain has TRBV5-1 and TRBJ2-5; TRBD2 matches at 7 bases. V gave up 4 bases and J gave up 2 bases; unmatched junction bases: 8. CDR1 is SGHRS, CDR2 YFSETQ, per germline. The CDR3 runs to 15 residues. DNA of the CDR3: TGCGCCAGCAGCCCCGGGACTACCATTCAAGAGACCCAGTACTTC. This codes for CASSPGTTIQETQYF.

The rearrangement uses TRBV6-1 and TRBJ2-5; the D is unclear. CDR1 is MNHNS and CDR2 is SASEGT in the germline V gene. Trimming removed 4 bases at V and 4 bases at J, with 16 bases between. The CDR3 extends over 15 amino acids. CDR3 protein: CASSGQGSIRETQYF. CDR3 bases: TGTGCCAGCAGTGGTCAAGGCTCTATCCGAGAGACCCAGTACTTC.

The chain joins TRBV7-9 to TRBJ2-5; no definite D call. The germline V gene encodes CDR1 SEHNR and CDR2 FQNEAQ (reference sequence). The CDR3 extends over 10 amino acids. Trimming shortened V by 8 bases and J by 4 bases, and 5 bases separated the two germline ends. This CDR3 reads CASSGETQYF. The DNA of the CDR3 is TGTGCCAGCTCGGGAGAGACCCAGTACTTC.

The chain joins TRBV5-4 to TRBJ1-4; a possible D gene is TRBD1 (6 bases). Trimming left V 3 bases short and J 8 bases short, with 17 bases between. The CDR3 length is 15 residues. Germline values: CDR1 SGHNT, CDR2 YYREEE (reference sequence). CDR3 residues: CASSSGRGRGEKLFF. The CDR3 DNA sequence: TGTGCCAGCAGCTCAGGGCGGGGGCGAGGGGAAAAACTGTTTTTT.

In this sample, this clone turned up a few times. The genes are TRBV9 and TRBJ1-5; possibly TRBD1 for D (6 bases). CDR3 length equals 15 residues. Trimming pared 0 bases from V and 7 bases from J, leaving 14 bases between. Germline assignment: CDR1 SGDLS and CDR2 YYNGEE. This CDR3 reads CASSVGSGDYQPQHF. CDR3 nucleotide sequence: TGTGCCAGCAGCGTAGGATCAGGGGATTACCAGCCCCAGCATTTT.

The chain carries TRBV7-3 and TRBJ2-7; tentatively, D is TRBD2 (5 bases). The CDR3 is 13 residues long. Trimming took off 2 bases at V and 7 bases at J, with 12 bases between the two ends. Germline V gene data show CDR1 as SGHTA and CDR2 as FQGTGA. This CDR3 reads CASSLESGYEQYF. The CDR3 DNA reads TGTGCCAGCAGCTTAGAATCGGGGTATGAGCAGTACTTC.

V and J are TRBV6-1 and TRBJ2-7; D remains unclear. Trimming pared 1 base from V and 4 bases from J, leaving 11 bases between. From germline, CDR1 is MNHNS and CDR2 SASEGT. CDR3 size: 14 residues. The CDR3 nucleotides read TGTGCCAGCAGTGAAGGCCCCCGGATATACGAGCAGTACTTC. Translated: CASSEGPRIYEQYF.

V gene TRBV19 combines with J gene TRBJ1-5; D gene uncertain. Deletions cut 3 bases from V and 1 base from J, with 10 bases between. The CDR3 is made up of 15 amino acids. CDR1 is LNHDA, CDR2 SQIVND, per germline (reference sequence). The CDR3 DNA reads TGTGCCAGTAGTATGAACCCAGGAAGCAATCAGCCCCAGCATTTT. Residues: CASSMNPGSNQPQHF.

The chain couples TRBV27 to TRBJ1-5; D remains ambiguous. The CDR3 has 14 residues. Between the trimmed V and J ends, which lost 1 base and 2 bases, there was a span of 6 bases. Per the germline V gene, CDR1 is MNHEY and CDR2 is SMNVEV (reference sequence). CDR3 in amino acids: CASSLFCCNQPQHF. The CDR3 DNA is TGTGCCAGCAGTTTATTCTGTTGCAATCAGCCCCAGCATTTT.